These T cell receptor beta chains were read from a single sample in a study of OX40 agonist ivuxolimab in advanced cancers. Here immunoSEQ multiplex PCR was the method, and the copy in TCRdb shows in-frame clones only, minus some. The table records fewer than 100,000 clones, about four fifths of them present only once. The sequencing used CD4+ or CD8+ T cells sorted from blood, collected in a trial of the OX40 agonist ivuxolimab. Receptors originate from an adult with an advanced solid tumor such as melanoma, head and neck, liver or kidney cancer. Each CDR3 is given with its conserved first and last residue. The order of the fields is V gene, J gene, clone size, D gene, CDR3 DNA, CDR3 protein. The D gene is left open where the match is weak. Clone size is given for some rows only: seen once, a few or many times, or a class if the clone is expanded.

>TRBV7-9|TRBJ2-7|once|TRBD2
TGTGCCAGCAGCTTAGCCGGAACGACTAGCGGGGTCTCCTACGAGCAGTACTTC
CASSLAGTTSGVSYEQYF
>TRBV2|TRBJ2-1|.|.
TGTGCCAGCACCACAGCCAATGAGCAGTTCTTC
CASTTANEQFF
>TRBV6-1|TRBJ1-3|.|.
TGTGCCAGCGGGCTTGGAAACACCATATATTTT
CASGLGNTIYF
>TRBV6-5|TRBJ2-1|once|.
TGTGCCAGCAGTTATGGGGCGAAAAGAGTGACCAATGAGCAGTTCTTC
CASSYGAKRVTNEQFF
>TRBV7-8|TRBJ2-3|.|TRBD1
TGTGCCAGCAGCTTAGCGACAGGGGTAGGAGATACGCAGTATTTT
CASSLATGVGDTQYF
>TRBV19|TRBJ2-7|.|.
TGTGCCAGTAGTTGGGGCCAGAGGGAGAACGAGCAGTACTTC
CASSWGQRENEQYF
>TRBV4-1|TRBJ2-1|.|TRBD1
TGCGCCAGCAGCCAAGGAAACAGGGGACCTTACAATGAGCAGTTCTTC
CASSQGNRGPYNEQFF
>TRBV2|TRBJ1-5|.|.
TGTGCCAGCAGTGAGAGGCCCTTAAATCAGCCCCAGCATTTT
CASSERPLNQPQHF
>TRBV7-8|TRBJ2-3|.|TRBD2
TGTGCCAGCAGCTTAGTGGAGCGGGGGGCCGTAGGGGATACGCAGTATTTT
CASSLVERGAVGDTQYF
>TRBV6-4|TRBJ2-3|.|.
TGTGCCAGCAGTGAGGGACTCGCTAGCACAGATACGCAGTATTTT
CASSEGLASTDTQYF
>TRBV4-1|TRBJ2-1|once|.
TGCGCCAGCAGCCAAGATCCCTCGTACTACGGGGGTGAGCAGTTCTTC
CASSQDPSYYGGEQFF
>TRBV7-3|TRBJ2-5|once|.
TGTGCCAGCAGCCCATCGGGACATAAAGAGACCCAGTACTTC
CASSPSGHKETQYF
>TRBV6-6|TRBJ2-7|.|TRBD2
TGTGCCAGCAGGTCACTAGCGGGAGGATACGAGCAGTACTTC
CASRSLAGGYEQYF
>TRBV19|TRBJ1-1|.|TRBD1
TGTGCCAGTAGTAGTCAGGGGGCGCTCACTGAAGCTTTCTTT
CASSSQGALTEAFF
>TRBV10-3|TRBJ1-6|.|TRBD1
TGTGCCATCAGTGAGTCGAGTCTGACAGGGGGGTCACCCCTCCACTTT
CAISESSLTGGSPLHF
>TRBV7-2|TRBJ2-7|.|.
TGTGCCAGCAGCTTAGCACCGGAATACGAGCAGTACTTC
CASSLAPEYEQYF
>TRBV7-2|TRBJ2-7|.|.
TGTGCCAGCAGCCGGACAGACACCTACGAGCAGTACTTC
CASSRTDTYEQYF
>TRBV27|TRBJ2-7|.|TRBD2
TGTGCCAGCAGCCTCGCCCCTGGACTAGCGGGAGCTCACGAGCAGTACTTC
CASSLAPGLAGAHEQYF
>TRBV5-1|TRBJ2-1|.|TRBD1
TGCGCCAGCAGCTTGGGGACAGGGGCCGGGAGCTCCTACAATGAGCAGTTCTTC
CASSLGTGAGSSYNEQFF
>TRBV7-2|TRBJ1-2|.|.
TGTGCCAGCAGCTTAGCCCCGGGGCGGTATGGCTACACCTTC
CASSLAPGRYGYTF
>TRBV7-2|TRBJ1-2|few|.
TGTGCCAGCAGCACGACGCACCCGACCTCCTATGGCTACACCTTC
CASSTTHPTSYGYTF
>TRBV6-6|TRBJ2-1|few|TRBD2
TGTGCCAGCACACGACTAGCGGGAGTCTACAATGAGCAGTTCTTC
CASTRLAGVYNEQFF
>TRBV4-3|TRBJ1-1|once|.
TGCGCCAGCAGCCAGGTCGGGCAGCAGAACACTGAAGCTTTCTTT
CASSQVGQQNTEAFF
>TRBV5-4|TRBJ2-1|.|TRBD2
TGTGCCAGCAGCTTAGATGGACTAGCGGGGGGCAATGAGCAGTTCTTC
CASSLDGLAGGNEQFF
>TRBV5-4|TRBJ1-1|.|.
TGTGCCAGCAGCCCCCCCCGGGGGGGGAACACTGAAGCTTTCTTT
CASSPPRGGNTEAFF
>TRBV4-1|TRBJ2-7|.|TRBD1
TGCGCCAGCAGCCAAGTTGCGGGACAGGGAATTTACGAGCAGTACTTC
CASSQVAGQGIYEQYF
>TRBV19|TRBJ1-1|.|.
TGTGCCAGTAGTACCCTTAACTCGAACACTGAAGCTTTCTTT
CASSTLNSNTEAFF
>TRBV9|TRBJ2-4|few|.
TGTGCCAGCAGCGTAGGAGGTGGGGGCGTAATAGAGGGGATTCAGTACTTC
CASSVGGGGVIEGIQYF
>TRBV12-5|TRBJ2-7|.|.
TGTGCTAGTGGTTTGGGGCGGGCCTACGAGCAGTACTTC
CASGLGRAYEQYF
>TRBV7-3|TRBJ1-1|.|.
TGTGCCAGCAGCTCCGGGTCTCCTGGAACTGAAGCTTTCTTT
CASSSGSPGTEAFF
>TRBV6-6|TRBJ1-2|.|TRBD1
TGTGCCAGCAGTTATACCGGGACAGCTGACTACACCTTC
CASSYTGTADYTF
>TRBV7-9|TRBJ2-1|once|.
TGTGCCAGCAGCTTACTTCAACAGGCCAAAACCTACAATGAGCAGTTCTTC
CASSLLQQAKTYNEQFF
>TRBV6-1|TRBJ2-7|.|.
TGTGCCAGCAGTGAAGGTGGGTTTGGTGAGCAGTACTTC
CASSEGGFGEQYF
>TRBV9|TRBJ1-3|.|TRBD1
TGTGCCAGCAGCCTTATTCCTGGACAGGGGGCGTCTGGAAACACCATATATTTT
CASSLIPGQGASGNTIYF
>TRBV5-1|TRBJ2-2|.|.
TGCGCCAGCAGCTTGATCTCTGGGGGCAGCGGCGGGGAGCTGTTTTTT
CASSLISGGSGGELFF
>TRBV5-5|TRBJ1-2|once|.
TGTGCCAGCAGCCAAGTCCCGTCTAACTATGGCTACACCTTC
CASSQVPSNYGYTF
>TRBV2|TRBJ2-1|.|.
TGTGCCAGCAACCCCCAAGTCTACAATGAGCAGTTCTTC
CASNPQVYNEQFF
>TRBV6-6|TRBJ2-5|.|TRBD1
TGTGCCAGCAGGTCCGGGACAGGGGGGCTACAGGAGACCCAGTACTTC
CASRSGTGGLQETQYF
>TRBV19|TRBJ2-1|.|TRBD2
TGTGCCAGTAGTATGAGGACTAGCGTACCCTACAATGAGCAGTTCTTC
CASSMRTSVPYNEQFF
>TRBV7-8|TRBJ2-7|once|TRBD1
TGTGCCAGCAGCACCCAGACAGGGGGACCCTACGAGCAGTACTTC
CASSTQTGGPYEQYF
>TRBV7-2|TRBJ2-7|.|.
TGTGCCAGCTGTCCCGGCGGCTCGTCCTACGAGCAGTACTTC
CASCPGGSSYEQYF